The 10 T cell receptor beta chains listed next were all sequenced from one sample in a study of blood T cell repertoires in COVID-19. TCRdb's table, derived via immunoSEQ multiplex PCR, lists solely in-frame clones and lacks some. The sample has about 140,000 clones, roughly 80% seen once. Sequenced input: peripheral blood. The source is a woman in her 50s with active or convalescent COVID-19.

The rearrangement joins TRBV15 to TRBJ1-6, with 9 bases aligning to TRBD1. Germline-derived CDR1 and CDR2 are LNHNV and YYDKDF (reference sequence). V was clipped by 4 bases and J by 1 base; unmatched bases: 5. The CDR3 extends over 17 amino acids. CDR3 sequence (DNA): TGTGCCACCAGCAAAGGACAGGGGAGTTCCTATAATTCACCCCTCCACTTT. Its translation is CATSKGQGSSYNSPLHF.

The V call is TRBV7-2, the J call TRBJ2-1; a weak D match, TRBD1 (7 bases). Germline V gene lookup returns CDR1 SGHTA and CDR2 FQGNSA. The CDR3 totals 13 residues. With 5 bases removed from V and 6 bases from J, the gap between germline ends came to 11 bases. In DNA form, the CDR3 reads TGTGCCAGCAGCGCGGGACAGCCCAATGAGCAGTTCTTC. Encoded protein: CASSAGQPNEQFF. Supplemented by reference TRBV7-2 and TRBJ2-1, the full variable domain reads GAGVSQSPSNKVTEKGKDVELRCDPISGHTALYWYRQSLGQGLEFLIYFQGNSAPDKSGLPSDRFSAERTGGSVSTLTIQRTQQEDSAVYLCASSAGQPNEQFFGPGTRLTVL.

The J gene is TRBJ2-3, the V gene TRBV21-1; the table's D call, TRBD2, was not checked against the DNA. TRBV21-1 is described as a pseudogene. The CDR3 loop spans 18 amino acids. The CDR3 loop is CASSSRTSGRACTDTQYF. The DNA of the CDR3 is TGTGCCAGCAGCAGCCGGACTAGCGGGAGGGCCTGCACAGATACGCAGTATTTT.

V usage is TRBV27 and J usage is TRBJ1-6; D not certain. Germline V CDR1 and CDR2: MNHEY, SMNVEV (reference sequence). The CDR3 loop spans 14 amino acids. V lost 7 bases to trimming and J lost 4 bases, with 11 bases between them. The DNA of the CDR3 is TGTGCCAGCACCTTCGCCACTTATAATTCACCCCTCCACTTT. As protein: CASTFATYNSPLHF.

The gene calls are TRBV2 and TRBJ1-5; D not certain. V was pared by 4 bases and J by 4 bases, with 11 bases between. Germline CDR1 reads SNHLY; CDR2 reads FYNNEI. The CDR3 is 14 amino acids. CDR3 DNA sequence: TGTGCCAGCAGTGGAGGGTTATGGAATCAGCCCCAGCATTTT. The encoded protein is CASSGGLWNQPQHF.

This chain links TRBV5-1 with TRBJ2-3; 7 bases are a match to TRBD1. CDR1 and CDR2 (germline): SGHRS, YFSETQ. V shed 7 bases and J 1 base; nucleotides not matched to a gene: 3. The length of the CDR3 is 13 residues. The CDR3 reads CASSGQGTDTQYF. CDR3 coding DNA: TGCGCCAGCTCTGGACAGGGCACAGATACGCAGTATTTT.

The chain uses TRBV23-1 and TRBJ2-5, with no clear D. TRBV23-1 has ORF status, its function being uncertain. The CDR3 runs to 13 residues. V gave up 3 bases and J gave up 2 bases, with 7 bases separating them. CDR3 sequence reads: CASSQADQETQYF. CDR3 nucleotide sequence: TGCGCCAGCAGTCAGGCAGATCAAGAGACCCAGTACTTC.

A few counts support this clone. The V and J genes are TRBV18 and TRBJ1-1, with TRBD1 identical over 7 bases. CDR3 length: 14 residues. Germline CDR1 and CDR2: KGHSH and LQKENI. With 3 bases clipped from V and 1 base from J, the junction kept 2 bases outside the gene matches. The DNA of the CDR3 is TGTGCCAGCTCACCGGGACAGCAGAACACTGAAGCTTTCTTT. Translated: CASSPGQQNTEAFF.

This sequence joins TRBV4-2 and TRBJ1-3; D is undetermined. This CDR3 has 16 amino acids. In germline, CDR1 is LGHNA, CDR2 YNFKEQ. V dropped 1 base and J dropped 1 base, with 11 bases sitting between them. CDR3: CASSQAAVPSGNTIYF. The DNA for the CDR3 is TGTGCCAGCAGCCAAGCAGCGGTGCCTTCTGGAAACACCATATATTTT.

This clone was picked up a small number of times. The chain couples TRBV7-3 to TRBJ2-1; TRBD1 matches at 8 bases. This CDR3 has 13 amino acids. CDR1 is SGHTA and CDR2 is FQGTGA in the germline V gene. V lost 3 bases and J lost 5; bases outside the gene matches: 0. The CDR3 here is CASSLDRDNEQFF. CDR3 bases: TGTGCCAGCAGCTTGGACAGGGACAATGAGCAGTTCTTC.